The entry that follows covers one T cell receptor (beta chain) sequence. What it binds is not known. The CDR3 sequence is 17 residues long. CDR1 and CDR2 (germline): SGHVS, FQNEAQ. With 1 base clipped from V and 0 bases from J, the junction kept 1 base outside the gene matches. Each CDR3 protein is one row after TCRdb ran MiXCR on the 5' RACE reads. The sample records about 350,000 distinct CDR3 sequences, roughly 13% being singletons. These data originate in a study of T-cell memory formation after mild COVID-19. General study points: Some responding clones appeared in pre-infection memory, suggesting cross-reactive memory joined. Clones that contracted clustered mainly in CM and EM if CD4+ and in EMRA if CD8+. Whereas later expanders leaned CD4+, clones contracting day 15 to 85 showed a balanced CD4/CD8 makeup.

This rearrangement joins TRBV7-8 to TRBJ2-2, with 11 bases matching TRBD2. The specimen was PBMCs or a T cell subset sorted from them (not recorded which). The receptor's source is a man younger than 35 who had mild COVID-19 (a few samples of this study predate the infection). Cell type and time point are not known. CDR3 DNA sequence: TGTGCCAGCAGCTTAGTGACTAGCGGGGCGAACACCGGGGAGCTGTTTTTT. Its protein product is CASSLVTSGANTGELFF.